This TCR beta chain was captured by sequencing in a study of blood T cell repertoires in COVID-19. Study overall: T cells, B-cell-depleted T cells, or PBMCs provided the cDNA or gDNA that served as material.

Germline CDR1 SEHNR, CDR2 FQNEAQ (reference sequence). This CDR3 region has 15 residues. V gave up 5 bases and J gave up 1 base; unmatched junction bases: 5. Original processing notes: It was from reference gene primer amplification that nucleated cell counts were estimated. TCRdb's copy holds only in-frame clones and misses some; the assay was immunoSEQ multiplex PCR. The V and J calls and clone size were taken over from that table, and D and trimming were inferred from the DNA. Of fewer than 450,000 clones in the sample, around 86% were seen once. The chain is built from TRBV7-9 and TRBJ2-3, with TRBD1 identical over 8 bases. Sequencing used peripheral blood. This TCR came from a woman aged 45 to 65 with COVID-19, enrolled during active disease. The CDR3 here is CASSRVGQGTDTQYF. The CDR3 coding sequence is TGTGCCAGCAGCCGCGTGGGACAGGGCACAGATACGCAGTATTTT.